The 20 T cell receptor beta chains given below trace back to one sample, sequenced in a study of cytomegalovirus exposure and HLA in healthy donors. The PCR employed 60 Vbeta primers together with 13 Jbeta primers. Clones were read by immunoSEQ multiplex PCR, and TCRdb kept only the in-frame ones, dropping some. Here the sample spans more than 95,000 clones, over 60% being singletons. The sequenced sample was PBMCs. These receptors all come from a man aged 25-45 years in good health and CMV-seropositive.

The chain is built from TRBV27 and TRBJ1-4, with TRBD1 matching over 11 bases. The CDR3 consists of 16 residues. The germline V gene encodes CDR1 MNHEY and CDR2 SMNVEV (reference sequence). V trimming: 1 base; J trimming: 7 bases; junction bases outside the gene matches: 5. CDR3 sequence: CASSLFMDRGLEKLFF. The DNA of the CDR3 is TGTGCCAGCAGTTTATTTATGGACAGGGGGCTTGAAAAACTGTTTTTT.

The chain combines TRBV29-1 with TRBJ2-1; TRBD2 agrees at 13 bases. J was trimmed by 9 bases and V by 5 bases; bases with no gene match: 7. This CDR3 comprises 14 residues. Germline assignment: CDR1 SQVTM and CDR2 ANQGSEA. In DNA form, the CDR3 reads TGCAGCGTTCCCGGGACTAGCGGGGCAGGTGAGCAGTTCTTC. Protein: CSVPGTSGAGEQFF.

The chain employs TRBV10-3 and TRBJ1-4; 8 bases are a match to TRBD1. V trimming: 6 bases; J trimming: 8 bases; junction bases outside the gene matches: 8. Per the germline V gene, CDR1 is ENHRY and CDR2 is SYGVKD. The CDR3 runs 14 residues. The DNA of the CDR3 is TGTGCCATCAGGCCCGACAGGGGAGGCGAAAAACTGTTTTTT. Amino acids: CAIRPDRGGEKLFF.

This rearrangement joins TRBV2 to TRBJ1-4; no clear D. V lost 6 bases, J lost 0 bases, and 8 bases lay in between. CDR1 and CDR2 (germline): SNHLY, FYNNEI. CDR3 length: 14 residues. CDR3 loop: CASRERSTNEKLFF. The CDR3, as DNA: TGTGCCAGCAGAGAGAGATCAACTAATGAAAAACTGTTTTTT.

The chain joins TRBV2 to TRBJ2-5; 12 bases line up with TRBD1. Germline CDR1 SNHLY, CDR2 FYNNEI. The CDR3 loop spans 17 amino acids. The trim removed 5 bases at V and 5 bases at J, leaving 12 bases unmatched. The CDR3 sequence: CASSQLPGTGGAETQYF. The CDR3 nucleotides are TGTGCCAGCAGTCAACTCCCTGGGACAGGGGGCGCGGAGACCCAGTACTTC.

This chain uses TRBV7-2 with TRBJ2-2; 7 bases align to TRBD1. Germline trimming cut 3 bases from V and 6 bases from J; bases unmatched to any gene: 4. Germline CDR1 SGHTA, CDR2 FQGNSA. This CDR3 is built from 14 residues. The CDR3 region is CASSLTTGPGELFF. For the CDR3, the DNA is TGTGCCAGCAGCTTGACGACAGGGCCCGGGGAGCTGTTTTTT.

The rearrangement joins TRBV19 to TRBJ2-1; 16 nucleotides line up with TRBD2. Unmatched junction bases numbered 7, after V lost 6 bases and J lost 8 bases. The CDR3 has 16 amino acids. The germline V gene has CDR1 LNHDA and CDR2 SQIVND (reference sequence). The CDR3 spells CASRKGLAGGPYEQFF. As DNA, the CDR3 is TGTGCCAGTAGGAAGGGACTAGCGGGAGGGCCTTATGAGCAGTTCTTC.

In its sample, this clone was seen a few times. CDR3 residues: CASSLTMLRDEQYF. Here the CDR3 DNA reads TGTGCCAGCAGCTTGACTATGCTTCGGGACGAGCAGTACTTC. This rearrangement joins TRBV7-2 to TRBJ2-7; TRBD2 might be the D (5 bases). V gave up 3 bases and J gave up 5 bases, with 14 bases separating them. The CDR3 is 14 residues long. Germline V lookup: CDR1 SGHTA, CDR2 FQGNSA.

This chain joins TRBV6-5 and TRBJ1-6, with TRBD1 matching 9 bases. This CDR3 has 14 amino acids. Trimming removed 6 bases from V and 9 bases from J; junction bases left unmatched: 6. Germline V gene sequence: CDR1 MNHEY, CDR2 SVGAGI. The CDR3 DNA follows: TGTGCCAGCAGGTGGACAGGGGAGAGTTCACCCCTCCACTTT. As protein: CASRWTGESSPLHF.

This chain connects TRBV7-9 to TRBJ2-1, with 13 nucleotides matching TRBD2. CDR1 SEHNR and CDR2 FQNEAQ come from the germline V gene (reference sequence). V lost 5 bases, J lost 5 bases, and 9 bases stayed unmatched. This CDR3 region has 17 residues. Here the CDR3 reads CASSHRTSGGLNNEQFF. DNA of the CDR3: TGTGCCAGCAGCCACAGGACTAGCGGGGGCTTAAACAATGAGCAGTTCTTC.

V and J are TRBV7-6 and TRBJ1-1; D is undetermined. Deletions cut 1 base from V and 0 bases from J, with 6 bases between. The length of the CDR3 is 14 residues. CDR1 and CDR2 from the germline V gene are SGHVS and FNYEAQ. The CDR3 coding sequence is TGTGCCAGCAGCTTAGGCAGAATGAACACTGAAGCTTTCTTT. This codes for CASSLGRMNTEAFF.

The chain is built from TRBV6-4 and TRBJ2-7, with TRBD2 matching over 9 bases. There are 15 residues in the CDR3. Trimming took 4 bases from V and 2 from J; bases not matched to a gene: 6. Germline V gene data show CDR1 as MRHNA and CDR2 as SNTAGT. CDR3 in amino acids: CASSVSTSGAYEQYF. The CDR3 coding sequence is TGTGCCAGCAGTGTGTCGACTAGCGGCGCCTACGAGCAGTACTTC.

This chain joins TRBV6-9 and TRBJ1-4, with D tentatively TRBD1 (5 bases). Germline-derived CDR1 and CDR2 are MNHGY and SVAAGI. This CDR3 is built from 16 residues. Trimming took off 5 bases at V and 0 bases at J, with 13 bases between the two ends. The CDR3: CASSIGGDATNEKLFF. CDR3 nucleotide sequence: TGTGCCAGCAGTATCGGGGGGGATGCAACTAATGAAAAACTGTTTTTT.

The V call is TRBV15, the J call TRBJ2-2; maybe TRBD1 (5 bases). Germline CDR1 and CDR2: LNHNV and YYDKDF (reference sequence). The CDR3 is made up of 16 amino acids. V was trimmed by 0 bases and J by 5 bases, leaving 13 bases between them. This CDR3 is CATSRDQAGRTGELFF. The DNA of the CDR3 is TGTGCCACCAGCAGAGATCAAGCAGGGCGGACCGGGGAGCTGTTTTTT.

The V call is TRBV6-6, the J call TRBJ1-4; perhaps TRBD1 as D (6 bases). Germline V lookup: CDR1 MNHNY, CDR2 SVGAGI (reference sequence). V lost 6 bases to trimming and J lost 16 bases, with 15 bases between them. The CDR3 has 11 residues. CDR3 sequence reads: CASRGTKRRFF. CDR3 nucleotide sequence: TGTGCCAGCAGAGGGACAAAGAGGCGGTTTTTT.

J is TRBJ2-3 and V is TRBV7-2; the D gene is possibly TRBD2 (6 bases). V dropped 6 bases and J dropped 0 bases, with 10 bases sitting between them. The CDR3 is 14 amino acids. The V gene's germline CDR1 is SGHTA and CDR2 FQGNSA. DNA for the CDR3: TGTGCCAGCAGGGGCGGGGTTAGCACAGATACGCAGTATTTT. The encoded protein is CASRGGVSTDTQYF.

The chain joins TRBV18 to TRBJ1-3, with 7 nucleotides matching TRBD1. J was trimmed by 4 bases and V by 6 bases; bases with no gene match: 3. Germline assignment: CDR1 KGHSH and CDR2 LQKENI. The CDR3 consists of 13 residues. CDR3 coding DNA: TGTGCCAGCTCCTCGGACAGGGGAAACACCATATATTTT. Amino acids: CASSSDRGNTIYF.

This chain connects TRBV7-9 to TRBJ1-6; perhaps TRBD1 as D (5 bases). The CDR3 is 15 amino acids. CDR1 and CDR2 (germline): SEHNR, FQNEAQ (reference sequence). The ends were cut back, 7 bases at V and 0 bases at J, with 10 bases in the middle. In DNA, the CDR3 is TGTGCCAGCACCAGACAGAGCTCCTATAATTCACCCCTCCACTTT. It specifies CASTRQSSYNSPLHF.

The chain carries TRBV4-2 and TRBJ2-7; 7 nucleotides align to TRBD2. Germline V lookup: CDR1 LGHNA, CDR2 YNFKEQ. Trimming took 0 bases from V and 3 from J; bases not matched to a gene: 11. This CDR3 region has 17 residues. CDR3 in DNA: TGTGCCAGCAGCCAAGACCCTGCGGGAGAATCTGGCTACGAGCAGTACTTC. Protein product: CASSQDPAGESGYEQYF.

The J gene is TRBJ2-7, the V gene TRBV4-1; 7 nucleotides line up with TRBD1. Germline CDR1 is MGHRA and CDR2 is YSYEKL. This CDR3 is built from 14 residues. Trimming at V came to 2 bases and at J to 3 bases, leaving 4 bases not matched to a gene. The CDR3 nucleotides are TGCGCCAGCAGCCAAAGTCACAGGGGCTACGAGCAGTACTTC. Translated, it gives CASSQSHRGYEQYF.